This is a list of T cell receptor beta chains from one sample in a study of T cells after yellow fever vaccination. Each CDR3 protein gets one entry after TCRdb re-called the 5' RACE reads with MiXCR. This table holds roughly 310,000 distinct CDR3 sequences, approximately 9% found once. The sample in question was PBMCs, obtained on the day of the first yellow fever vaccination. These receptors came from a young man who received the YFV17D yellow fever vaccine. The CDR3 runs from the conserved cysteine through the conserved F or W. D genes are given only for firm matches. Rows give clone size only sometimes, using once, few, many, or a class for an expanded clone.

>TRBV6-1|NA|few|TRBJ2-6
TGTGCCAGCAGCGATGGGGGCACTGGGGCCAACGTCCTGACTTTC
CASSDGGTGANVLTF
>TRBV5-4|NA|NA|TRBJ2-4
TGTGCCAGCAGCTTGGCCGGAGGGCCCTCAGCCAAAAACATTCAGTACTTC
CASSLAGGPSAKNIQYF
>TRBV2|TRBD1|NA|TRBJ2-1
TGTGCCAGCAGAGAGGACAGGGGGCCACATGAGCAGTTCTTC
CASREDRGPHEQFF
>TRBV4-1|TRBD2|few|TRBJ2-3
TGCGCCAGCAGATTGGGGAGGGTGAGCACCTTTGGGGCAGATACGCAGTATTTT
CASRLGRVSTFGADTQYF
>TRBV5-1|NA|NA|TRBJ1-1
TGCGCCAGCAGCTCACAGCAGGGGACTGAAGCTTTCTTT
CASSSQQGTEAFF
>TRBV6-2/TRBV6-3|TRBD1|few|TRBJ2-7
TGTGCCAGCAGTTACCGTTCCGGGACAGGAAACGAGCAGTACTTC
CASSYRSGTGNEQYF
>TRBV15|NA|NA|TRBJ2-7
TGTGCCACCAGCTCAGACAGGTCCTACGAGCAGTACTTC
CATSSDRSYEQYF
>TRBV18|NA|few|TRBJ1-5
TGTGCCAGCTCACCTGGGGGGGAGAGCAATCAGCCCCAGCATTTT
CASSPGGESNQPQHF
>TRBV13|NA|few|TRBJ1-1
TGTGCCAGCAGCCTGGGATGGGGCGGTCTATCTGAAGCTTTCTTT
CASSLGWGGLSEAFF
>TRBV5-1|NA|few|TRBJ2-7
TGCGCCAGCAGCCGGACGATACAGGGCTACGAGCAGTACTTC
CASSRTIQGYEQYF
>TRBV20-1|NA|few|TRBJ2-3
TGCAGTGCTAGGGGTGCAGGTAGCACAGATACGCAGTATTTT
CSARGAGSTDTQYF
>TRBV7-2|TRBD1|few|TRBJ1-4
TGTGCCAGCAGAGAGGGGGCGCGGACTAATGAAAAACTGTTTTTT
CASREGARTNEKLFF
>TRBV20-1|NA|NA|TRBJ2-5
TGCAGTGCTCCCTCCGGGCCAGTGGGGGAGACCCAGTACTTC
CSAPSGPVGETQYF
>TRBV18|TRBD1|few|TRBJ2-2
TGTGCCAGCCGACCCATCCGGGACAGGGGGCCAAAGAACACCGGGGAGCTGTTTTTT
CASRPIRDRGPKNTGELFF
>TRBV7-2|NA|NA|TRBJ1-1
TGTGCCAGCAGCCCCCCCTCGGGGGGCGCCTTGAACACTGAAGCTTTCTTT
CASSPPSGGALNTEAFF
>TRBV12-3/TRBV12-4|NA|many|TRBJ2-5
TGTGCCAGCAGTTTAGAGTGGGGAGAGACCCAGTACTTC
CASSLEWGETQYF
>TRBV28|NA|NA|TRBJ2-2
TGTGCCCCCAGCCTCACCTGGCGGGGGAACACCGGGGAGCTGTTTTTT
CAPSLTWRGNTGELFF
>TRBV12-3/TRBV12-4|NA|NA|TRBJ2-5
TGTGCCAGCAGTTCCAATCAGGGCCGGGAGACCCAGTACTTC
CASSSNQGRETQYF